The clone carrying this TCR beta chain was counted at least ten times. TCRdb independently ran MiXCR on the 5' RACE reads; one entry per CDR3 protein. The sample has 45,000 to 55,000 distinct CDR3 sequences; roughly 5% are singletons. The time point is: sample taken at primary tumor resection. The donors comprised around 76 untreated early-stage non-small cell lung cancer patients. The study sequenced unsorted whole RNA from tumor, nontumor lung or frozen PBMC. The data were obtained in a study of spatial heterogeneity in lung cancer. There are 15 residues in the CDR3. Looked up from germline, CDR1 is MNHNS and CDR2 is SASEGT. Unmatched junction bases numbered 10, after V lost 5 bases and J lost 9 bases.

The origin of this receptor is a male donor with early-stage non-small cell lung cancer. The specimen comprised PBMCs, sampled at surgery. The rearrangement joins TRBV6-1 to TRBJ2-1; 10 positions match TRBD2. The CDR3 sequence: CASSSGRAGYLEQFF. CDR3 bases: TGTGCCAGCAGTAGCGGGAGGGCCGGGTACCTTGAGCAGTTCTTC.